This TCR beta chain comes out of a study of early T cells in non-severe SARS-CoV-2 infection. Study as a whole: Bulk RNA from unsorted whole blood was sequenced; chains were unpaired.

Individual cDNA molecules received unique molecular identifiers. TCRdb reprocessed the 5' RACE reads with MiXCR, giving one entry per CDR3 protein. Of around 26,000 distinct CDR3 sequences listed, around 4.4% are singletons. By share, this clonotype counts as medium-sized (0.01 to 0.1%). Antigen unknown. Study-wide findings and caveats: Matching results from VDJdb favored anti-spike CD8 responses, leaving private and CD4 specificities undetected.

The receptor was derived from an adult who was a healthcare worker with PCR-confirmed SARS-CoV-2 infection or an uninfected control (not recorded which). Source material: whole blood.

CDR3 residues: CASSGRGRGSYNEQFF. CDR3 DNA: TGTGCCAGCAGCGGAAGGGGGCGCGGGTCCTACAATGAGCAGTTCTTC. The V gene is TRBV27, the J gene TRBJ2-1, with 7 nucleotides matching TRBD1. The CDR3 is made up of 16 amino acids. Germline assignment: CDR1 MNHEY and CDR2 SMNVEV (reference sequence). After removal of 6 bases from V and 1 base from J, the junction contained 9 bases not matched to a gene.